This TCR beta chain was sequenced in a study of OX40 agonist ivuxolimab in advanced cancers. In the study overall: Patients were treated with intravenous ivuxolimab, dosed at 0.01 to 10 mg/kg and infused every 2 weeks.

This CDR3 is 14 amino acids long. V lost 5 bases, J lost 5 bases, and 15 bases lay in between. The germline V gene encodes CDR1 MNHNY and CDR2 SVGAGI (reference sequence). TCRdb's copy holds only in-frame clones and misses some; the assay was immunoSEQ multiplex PCR. The data contain roughly 60,000 clones, about 83% of them singletons. The TCR originated in an adult with an advanced solid tumor such as melanoma, head and neck, liver or kidney cancer. The sequencing here drew on CD4+ or CD8+ T cells sorted from blood, taken in a trial of the OX40 agonist ivuxolimab. The chain employs TRBV6-6 and TRBJ2-5, with a tentative D call TRBD2 (5 bases). CDR3 DNA sequence: TGTGCCAGCAGTCCCTTATCAGCGGCGGAGACCCAGTACTTC. This codes for CASSPLSAAETQYF.